This TCR beta chain was recovered during a study of blood T cell repertoires in COVID-19. Study at large: In each case, the material was cDNA or gDNA derived from T cells, B-cell-depleted T cells, or PBMCs.

Methods used by the authors: Using reference gene primer amplification, nucleated cell counts were estimated. This table comes from immunoSEQ multiplex PCR, and its TCRdb copy is limited to in-frame clones, with some not included. V, J and clone size are those of that table, while D and trimming were read from the DNA. Seen here are some 510,000 clones, over 75% observed once, and the top ten hold roughly 1.9%. Living in under 30 US areas, the participants were between roughly 18 and 89 years of age. Assignment of participants to cohorts was predicated upon participant-reported clinical history. Sample: PBMCs or T cells enriched from blood (not recorded which). This receptor was obtained from a woman in her thirties or forties who had recovered from COVID-19.

The CDR3 bases are TGTGCCAGCAGCGCCAGGGATCGGGACAGGCCCTACAATGAGCAGTTCTTC. It encodes CASSARDRDRPYNEQFF. V and J are TRBV9 and TRBJ2-1; 8 bases line up with TRBD1. In germline, CDR1 is SGDLS, CDR2 YYNGEE. The CDR3 extends over 17 amino acids. V lost 3 bases to trimming and J lost 2 bases; unmatched junction nucleotides: 10. The full variable domain, in which reference TRBV9 and TRBJ2-1 provide the parts outside the CDR3, is DSGVTQTPKHLITATGQRVTLRCSPRSGDLSVYWYQQSLDQGLQFLIQYYNGEERAKGNILERFSAQQFPDLHSELNLSSLELGDSALYFCASSARDRDRPYNEQFFGPGTRLTVL.